The source of this T cell receptor beta chain is a study of blood T cell repertoires in COVID-19. Data came from immunoSEQ multiplex PCR; TCRdb stores just in-frame clones and leaves some out. The sample has almost 45,000 clones, around three quarters seen once; the top ten hold under 75%. Germline V gives CDR1 MNHEY, CDR2 SVGAGI. Trimming removed 10 bases at V and 1 base at J, with 14 bases between. The CDR3 length is 14 residues. Specimen: peripheral blood. The sequence derives from a man older than 75 with acute or convalescent COVID-19. This sequence joins TRBV6-5 and TRBJ2-4; TRBD2 is a possible D gene (7 bases). CDR3 bases: TGTGCCACCTTGGGGGGGGCTGCCAAAAACATTCAGTACTTC. Protein product: CATLGGAAKNIQYF.